This note documents a single T cell receptor (beta chain) sequence. The antigen this receptor binds is unknown. No base-level quality is on record; no much larger clone is a single base apart. CD8 naive samples were obtained by positive selection for CCR7 among CD45RO-negative cells, yielding a CD45RA+CCR7+ population from which TemRA cells were excluded. The donors were healthy, HIV-negative adults who had no recently reported acute infections or vaccinations. Every donor was a Caucasian adult living in Nashville, Tennessee, USA. After blood collection by leukapheresis, PBMCs were isolated using Ficoll-Histopaque density gradient centrifugation and then cryopreserved in the vapor phase of liquid nitrogen. Purity and quantity of every magnetically sorted T cell population were checked by analytical flow cytometry. Genomic DNA was isolated from every sorted fraction and measured by UV absorbance on a Nanodrop 2000c.

The source of the sample is a study of shared clonotypes between healthy human individuals (dated by TCRdb to the early 2020s). Turning to the overall study: The cohort comprised a couple of women and three men aged 18 to 49 years. For each donor, CD4 naive and CD4 memory were each given three plates, CD8 naive was given two plates, and CD8 memory was given one plate. Blood TCR repertoires of about five healthy adults were deeply sequenced to estimate repertoire size and the extent of clonotype sharing between individuals. To increase sequencing depth and limit assay-specific biases, different laboratories used diverse techniques to prepare libraries and sequence TCR repertoires. Between about 0.94 and 8.9 billion PBMCs per donor were obtained by leukapheresis. Findings and caveats that apply to the study as a whole: Naive subsets generally had larger estimated clonotype richness than memory subsets. Pairwise subsampling indicated that sequencing depth was expected to affect the degree of clonotype sharing among donors. Because the study included a small number of donors, the genetic and exposure-history diversity represented was limited. Sampling was restricted to blood, and TCR repertoires in tissues likely differ from the TCR repertoires found in blood. Even with the large sequencing depth, rarefaction of the sorted-subset datasets indicated that sequencing was incomplete. Around 5% of naive CD4, roughly 3.5% of naive CD8, 2.3% of memory CD4, and approximately 0.39% of memory CD8 clonotypes were shared across four donors. Compared with non-shared clonotypes, the clonotypes found in all four sorted-subset donors had higher generation probabilities.

V is trimmed back by 5 bases and J by 4 bases, and the junction contains 12 bases that no gene match accounts for. CDR1 and CDR2, looked up from the germline V gene, are SGHAT and FQNNGV. The CDR3 runs 18 amino acids, cysteine and phenylalanine included. The only DNA kept is the CDR3, 54 bases in frame from the first base. Using the deep immunoSEQ assay, TCR CDR3 regions were amplified from genomic DNA by multiplex PCR. Genomic DNA extracted from each cell subset was distributed evenly over all wells of several immunoSEQ 96-well plates, and each plate served as one replicate. For sorted subsets, 200 ng of genomic DNA, equivalent to some 33,000 T cell genomes, went into each replicate PCR. Purified libraries were quantified with a Qubit 3.0 fluorometer, sized on a Bioanalyzer 2100, and re-quantified with the KAPA Library Quantification kit. Every immunoSEQ 96-well plate was sequenced on a dedicated single-read 150-cycle Illumina NextSeq 550 flow cell. The paper's data handling went like this. The immunoSEQ output contained only junctional sequences without quality scores, so filtering could not match that applied to full-length reads. Sequences were annotated with PyIR, a Python wrapper for IgBLAST v1.9, using IMGT germline references to assign V/J genes and CDR3. Reads were filtered out if the reads had weak V/J assignments (E-value above 1e-6), no CDR3, stop codons, out-of-frame junctions, or ambiguous translated residues. V3J clonotypes were defined by identical inferred V gene, J gene, and CDR3 amino acid sequence. Percentage overlap between repertoires was computed as shared unique clonotypes divided by the size of the smaller repertoire. Repertoire richness was assessed with RTK rarefaction, the Chao1 estimator, and Recon v2.1 estimates of unobserved clonotypes. OLGA was used to compute generation probabilities for all TCRbeta clonotypes that the gDNA method yielded from a handful of donors. TCRdb's version of the immuneACCESS table is confined to in-frame rearrangements and falls short of the full clone set. An unresolved V gene accounts for under half of the shortfall where checked; the remainder is of unknown origin. V, J and clone size reflect that table, while D and trimming were determined from the DNA. The sample table contains about 750,000 clones; only one count was recorded for about 91% of them. The ten biggest clones cover around 24% of the sample.

Material for sequencing was naive CD8+ T cells sorted from blood. In the paper's terms, the cell subset or site label means: CD45RA+CCR7+. This TCR was recovered from a man younger than 45 in good health. Here the chain combines TRBV11-2 and TRBJ2-7; the junction holds 15 bases that match TRBD2. The CDR3 protein sequence reads: CASSANFGTSGRRYEQYF. The DNA sequence is as follows: TGTGCCAGCAGCGCTAATTTTGGGACTAGCGGGAGGCGGTACGAGCAGTACTTC.